This TCR beta chain was found in a study of T cell changes during pregnancy in multiple sclerosis. Some clones are missing from TCRdb's copy, which holds only in-frame ones; the method was immunoSEQ multiplex PCR. The sample holds over 25,000 clones, around 94% seen once. Per the germline V gene, CDR1 is LGHNA and CDR2 is YSLEER. The V segment lost 4 bases and the J segment 4 bases; nucleotides outside the gene matches: 1. The CDR3 spans 13 residues. The sequence was collected from a female donor with multiple sclerosis, enrolled in a pregnancy study. V usage is TRBV4-3 and J usage is TRBJ1-5; TRBD1 matches 7 bases. This specimen was CD4+ T cells from peripheral blood mononuclear cells, taken in the first trimester of pregnancy. This chain's CDR3 is CASSLGQNQPQHF. CDR3 coding DNA: TGCGCCAGCAGCCTGGGACAGAATCAGCCCCAGCATTTT.